This T cell receptor beta chain derives from a study of OX40 agonist ivuxolimab in advanced cancers. Across the study: Dose-escalation patients were diagnosed with hepatocellular carcinoma, melanoma, renal cell cancer or head and neck cancer. The group had a mean age of roughly 56 years, ranged from about 20 to 79, and was 80% to 90% male. Study observations and caveats: CD8+ T cells averaged more expanded clones than CD4+.

Germline CDR1 is MNHEY and CDR2 is SMNVEV (reference sequence). The CDR3 length is 13 residues. Trimming removed 8 bases at V and 0 bases at J, with 9 bases between. Baseline, cycle 4 day 1, and cycle 7 day 1 were the blood sampling points. Comments on this clone: Its matching antigen is unknown.

The protocol was immunoSEQ multiplex PCR, while the TCRdb copy is restricted to in-frame clones and leaves out a portion. The table records roughly 71,000 clones, 65% to 90% of them present only once. The origin of this receptor is an adult with an advanced solid tumor such as melanoma, head and neck, liver or kidney cancer. Sequenced here: CD4+ or CD8+ T cells sorted from blood, sampled in a trial of the OX40 agonist ivuxolimab. V is TRBV27 and J is TRBJ2-3, with D perhaps given as TRBD1 or TRBD2 (5 bases each). The DNA for the CDR3 is TGTGCCAGCGGGACGCACAGCACAGATACGCAGTATTTT. Translating it yields CASGTHSTDTQYF.